The next 8 T cell receptor beta chains were all read from a single sample in a study of blood T cell repertoires in COVID-19. Sequenced by immunoSEQ multiplex PCR; TCRdb stores in-frame clones only, minus some. The data contain a few hundred thousand clones, about 83% of them singletons. Sequencing input: peripheral blood. The receptors derive from an elderly man with acute or convalescent COVID-19.

Concerning this clone itself: A junction end diverges from the germline sequence, so it may reflect a read error. This chain connects TRBV7-7 to TRBJ1-1; weak D call: TRBD1 (5 bases). CDR1 SSHAT and CDR2 FNYEAQ come from the germline V gene (reference sequence). The CDR3 extends over 19 amino acids. The CDR3 DNA is TGTGCTAGCAACCTATCGGGGGACGTCCTAGATTGGAGGGACACTGAAGCTTTCTTT. It specifies CASNLSGDVLDWRDTEAFF.

V is TRBV6-6 and J is TRBJ2-7; TRBD1 aligns across 7 bases. V shed 0 bases and J 7 bases; nucleotides not matched to a gene: 9. The length of the CDR3 is 15 residues. Per germline, CDR1 MNHNY and CDR2 SVGAGI (reference sequence). The CDR3 reads CASSYSQGPLREQYF. CDR3 coding DNA: TGTGCCAGCAGTTACTCACAGGGGCCTTTGAGAGAGCAGTACTTC.

The chain joins TRBV7-8 to TRBJ1-6; D may be TRBD1 (6 bases). Germline lookup yields CDR1 SGHVS and CDR2 FQNEAQ. V gave up 7 bases and J gave up 8 bases, with 15 bases separating them. The CDR3 has 14 residues. The CDR3 loop is CASTLDRSDSPLHF. The CDR3 DNA follows: TGTGCCAGCACCCTCGACAGGTCCGATTCACCCCTCCACTTT.

The chain has TRBV29-1 and TRBJ1-2; 7 bases fit TRBD1. CDR3 size: 13 residues. The V and J ends lost 6 bases and 8 bases, in that order; junction bases with no gene match: 12. The germline gives CDR1 SQVTM, CDR2 ANQGSEA. CDR3 in DNA: TGCAGCGTCTCCTCCCGGGACAGCAGGGGCTACACCTTC. Amino acids: CSVSSRDSRGYTF. Looking up the rest from reference TRBV29-1 and TRBJ1-2 gives the full variable domain: SAVISQKPSRDICQRGTSLTIQCQVDSQVTMMFWYRQQPGQSLTLIATANQGSEATYESGFVIDKFPISRPNLTFSTLTVSNMSPEDSSIYLCSVSSRDSRGYTFGSGTRLTVV.

The rearrangement joins TRBV14 to TRBJ1-6, with D uncertain. CDR1 SGHDN and CDR2 FVKESK come from the germline V gene. V was shortened by 5 bases and J by 8 bases, with 10 bases between the two germline ends. CDR3 length equals 13 residues. CDR3 in DNA: TGTGCCAGCAGCTCCACTAGGGATTCACCCCTCCACTTT. Residues: CASSSTRDSPLHF. Full variable domain (rest looked up from reference TRBV14 and TRBJ1-6): EAGVTQFPSHSVIEKGQTVTLRCDPISGHDNLYWYRRVMGKEIKFLLHFVKESKQDESGMPNNRFLAERTGGTYSTLKVQPAELEDSGVYFCASSSTRDSPLHFGNGTRLTVT.

This chain links TRBV5-4 with TRBJ1-3, with D possibly being TRBD1 (5 bases). Germline V gene lookup returns CDR1 SGHNT and CDR2 YYREEE (reference sequence). Trimming pared 4 bases from V and 0 bases from J, leaving 8 bases between. This CDR3 comprises 14 residues. DNA of the CDR3: TGTGCCAGCAGCCTCGGGGGCTCTGGAAACACCATATATTTT. This encodes CASSLGGSGNTIYF.

The rearrangement links TRBV5-4 to TRBJ2-2; 10 nucleotides line up with TRBD2. The trim removed 0 bases at V and 7 bases at J, leaving 12 bases unmatched. Germline V lookup: CDR1 SGHNT, CDR2 YYREEE (reference sequence). The CDR3 is 18 amino acids. Written as DNA, the CDR3 is TGTGCCAGCAGCTTGGCCGGGGCTAGCGGGAGCTTTGGCGGGGAGCTGTTTTTT. The encoded protein is CASSLAGASGSFGGELFF.

This chain uses TRBV12-3 or TRBV12-4 with TRBJ1-1; 7 positions match TRBD1. J was trimmed by 9 bases and V by 2 bases; bases with no gene match: 6. This CDR3 contains 13 residues. The CDR3 nucleotides read TGTGCCAGCAGTTTATTAGGGGGCGGGAAAGCTTTCTTT. Its translation is CASSLLGGGKAFF.